Listed here is a single T cell receptor (beta chain). This entry comes from a study of blood T cell repertoires in COVID-19. Across the study: The United States, Italy and Spain provided the acute and convalescent COVID-19 samples.

Trimming stripped 3 bases from V and 7 bases from J, with 22 bases between. Germline V gives CDR1 LNHNV, CDR2 YYDKDF (reference sequence). The CDR3 totals 16 residues. In the source study's methods: Scientists estimated how many nucleated cells there were by amplifying reference gene primers. TCRdb's table, derived via immunoSEQ multiplex PCR, lists solely in-frame clones and lacks some. That table furnishes V, J and clone size, whereas the DNA furnished D and trimming. The sample lists about 250,000 clones; around 85% were seen once. Sequencing was done on a sample of PBMCs or T cells enriched from blood (not recorded which). This clonotype was obtained from a woman between 45 and 65 years old with acute COVID-19. The chain combines TRBV15 with TRBJ2-7, with a weak D call TRBD1 (5 bases). In DNA form, the CDR3 reads TGTGCCACCAGCAGCGACAGAGACAGCCCGGGTAGGGAGCAGTACTTC. This encodes CATSSDRDSPGREQYF.